A selection of T cell receptor beta chains follows, all from one sample in a study of cytomegalovirus exposure and HLA in healthy donors. This table comes from immunoSEQ multiplex PCR, and its TCRdb copy is limited to in-frame clones, with some not included. In the table there are over 70,000 clones, more than 75% of which are singletons. Sequenced sample: PBMCs. Receptors originate from a man between 18 and 29 years old in good health and CMV-seronegative. Both conserved end residues are part of each CDR3. Each record gives: D gene, clone size, V gene, J gene, CDR3 protein, CDR3 DNA. D genes are given only for firm matches. Where a row states a size, it is once, few, many or the class of an expanded clone; other rows omit it.

NA,NA,TRBV21-1,TRBJ2-5,CASSKMRETMPSLPSGQYF,TGTGCCAGCAGCAAAATGAGAGAGACTATGCCTTCTCTCCCTTCCGGGCAGTACTTC
TRBD1,NA,TRBV29-1,TRBJ2-7,CSVEASLTGNEQHF,TGCAGCGTTGAGGCTAGCTTGACAGGGAACGAGCAGCACTTC
NA,NA,TRBV6-1,TRBJ2-5,CASRPTGSETQYF,TGTGCCAGCAGGCCAACAGGGTCGGAGACCCAGTACTTC
NA,NA,TRBV5-5,TRBJ1-1,CASSLVRGETEAFF,TGTGCCAGCAGCTTGGTCCGGGGTGAAACTGAAGCTTTCTTT
TRBD1,NA,TRBV19,TRBJ1-5,CASRIGTANSNQPQHF,TGTGCCAGTAGAATAGGGACAGCCAATAGCAATCAGCCCCAGCATTTT
NA,NA,TRBV19,TRBJ1-2,CASARSNYGYTF,TGTGCCAGTGCGAGGAGTAACTATGGCTACACCTTC
TRBD1,NA,TRBV18,TRBJ1-1,CASSPMDRGLNTEAFF,TGTGCCAGCTCACCAATGGACAGGGGTTTGAACACTGAAGCTTTCTTT
TRBD1,NA,TRBV7-9,TRBJ1-6,CASSRGQDDSPLHF,TGTGCCAGCAGCCGGGGACAGGATGATTCACCCCTCCACTTT
TRBD2,NA,TRBV2,TRBJ2-7,CASIGTTLRDYEQYF,TGTGCCAGCATTGGGACTACCTTGCGTGACTACGAGCAGTACTTC
NA,NA,TRBV19,TRBJ1-5,CASSPGTAGGRNQPQHF,TGTGCCAGTAGCCCCGGGACGGCGGGGGGCCGCAATCAGCCCCAGCATTTT
TRBD1,NA,TRBV7-2,TRBJ2-7,CASSPRPHRGYEQYF,TGTGCCAGCAGCCCCCGGCCTCACAGGGGCTACGAGCAGTACTTC
NA,NA,TRBV7-9,TRBJ1-3,CASSSRGRSGNTIYF,TGTGCCAGCAGCTCCAGGGGTAGGTCTGGAAACACCATATATTTT
TRBD1,NA,TRBV27,TRBJ2-3,CASSQRQGSDTQYF,TGTGCCAGCAGCCAAAGACAGGGTTCAGATACGCAGTATTTT
NA,NA,TRBV15,TRBJ2-1,CATSRETNEQFF,TGTGCCACCAGCAGAGAAACTAATGAGCAGTTCTTC
NA,NA,TRBV7-6,TRBJ1-5,CASSLASGGNQPQHF,TGTGCCAGCAGCTTAGCTTCGGGGGGGAATCAGCCCCAGCATTTT
NA,NA,TRBV5-4,TRBJ2-7,CASSPTPRAYEQYF,TGTGCCAGCAGCCCCACGCCGCGGGCCTACGAGCAGTACTTC
NA,NA,TRBV13,TRBJ2-5,CASSPPSGETQYF,TGTGCCAGCAGCCCCCCGTCCGGGGAGACCCAGTACTTC
TRBD2,NA,TRBV7-2,TRBJ2-1,CASSLGGGSYNEQFF,TGTGCCAGCAGCTTGGGGGGGGGCTCCTACAATGAGCAGTTCTTC
NA,NA,TRBV6-1,TRBJ2-3,CASSEGVGWPQYF,TGTGCCAGCAGTGAGGGAGTCGGATGGCCGCAGTATTTT
NA,once,TRBV5-1,TRBJ2-5,CASSLGGVSRETQYF,TGCGCCAGCAGCTTGGGGGGGGTAAGCAGAGAGACCCAGTACTTC
TRBD1,NA,TRBV7-9,TRBJ1-2,CASSSRDSETYTF,TGTGCCAGCAGCTCCCGGGACAGTGAAACCTACACCTTC
NA,NA,TRBV11-3,TRBJ1-1,CASSLLQGNTEAFF,TGTGCCAGCAGCTTATTACAGGGGAACACTGAAGCTTTCTTT
TRBD1,NA,TRBV7-9,TRBJ2-1,CASSLDGTGDEQFF,TGTGCCAGCAGCTTAGACGGGACAGGGGACGAGCAGTTCTTC
TRBD1,NA,TRBV4-1,TRBJ2-7,CASSQVGGQGAYEQYF,TGCGCCAGCAGCCAAGTTGGTGGACAGGGGGCCTACGAGCAGTACTTC
TRBD1,NA,TRBV5-1,TRBJ2-3,CASRAGTVTDTQYF,TGCGCCAGCAGAGCCGGGACAGTCACAGATACGCAGTATTTT
NA,NA,TRBV5-5,TRBJ2-3,CASSHSWGRSTDTQYF,TGTGCCAGCAGCCATTCCTGGGGGAGGAGCACAGATACGCAGTATTTT
TRBD1,NA,TRBV5-6,TRBJ2-5,CASSATGGSETQYF,TGTGCCAGCAGCGCGACAGGGGGGTCGGAGACCCAGTACTTC